Described below is a single T cell receptor beta chain sequence and its context. Its antigen is unidentified. The data are from a study of OX40 agonist ivuxolimab in advanced cancers. The overall study: Every 2 weeks, ivuxolimab was infused into the patients intravenously at between 0.01 and 10 mg/kg. Findings and caveats of the study: At 0.1 to 3.0 mg/kg and by week 6, CD4+ and CD8+ T cells in the blood had expanded clonally.

The V and J ends lost 10 bases and 6 bases, in that order; junction bases with no gene match: 9. CDR3 length equals 13 residues. Germline V gives CDR1 LNHDA, CDR2 SQIVND (reference sequence). Libraries were prepared by immunoSEQ multiplex PCR; TCRdb keeps only in-frame clonotypes and omits some of them. Of roughly 96,000 clones detected, approximately 80% appear once; the ten largest clones hold 5.8%. This chain links TRBV19 with TRBJ1-2; 9 bases fit TRBD1. The sequence was obtained from an adult with an advanced solid tumor such as melanoma, head and neck, liver or kidney cancer. The sample here was CD4+ or CD8+ T cells sorted from blood, taken in a trial of the OX40 agonist ivuxolimab. DNA for the CDR3: TGTGCCACTCACCCGGGACAGGGTAATGGCTACACCTTC. It encodes CATHPGQGNGYTF.